The next 10 T cell receptor beta chains were all read from a single sample in a study of siplizumab effects on memory and regulatory T cells (dated by TCRdb to between 2018 and 2020). The protocol used for the library was the immunoSEQ multiplex PCR assay. TCRdb took over this immuneACCESS table, retaining in-frame rearrangements with V and J assigned. Such tables are incomplete; in checked studies, under half of the missing clones stem from an unresolved V gene, and the remainder is unexplained. The sample has 100,000 to 120,000 clones on record, roughly 90% of them singletons. The ten largest clones add up to 1.3% of the sample. Material: CD4+ T cells sorted from blood. These TCRs come from a human donor in good health.

V is TRBV2 and J is TRBJ1-1, with D unresolved. The CDR3 runs to 14 residues. Trimming removed 2 bases at V and 1 base at J, with 8 bases between. The germline gives CDR1 SNHLY, CDR2 FYNNEI. The CDR3 region has the DNA TGTGCCAGCAGTGAACGACTGGGGAACACTGAAGCTTTCTTT. Protein sequence: CASSERLGNTEAFF.

The chain employs TRBV19 and TRBJ2-7, with TRBD1 matching 9 bases. Germline V lookup: CDR1 LNHDA, CDR2 SQIVND (reference sequence). V lost 4 bases, J lost 4 bases, and 5 bases stayed unmatched. This CDR3 is built from 14 residues. The CDR3 spells CASSSRGQGYEQYF. The CDR3 DNA reads as TGTGCCAGTAGTAGCCGAGGACAGGGGTACGAGCAGTACTTC.

The V and J genes are TRBV7-2 and TRBJ2-1, with a weak D call TRBD1 (6 bases). Germline V gives CDR1 SGHTA, CDR2 FQGNSA. The CDR3 length is 14 residues. V gave up 4 bases and J gave up 5 bases, with 12 bases separating them. CDR3 DNA: TGTGCCAGCAGCTCACAGGGTACCAACAATGAGCAGTTCTTC. Its translation: CASSSQGTNNEQFF.

This clone was seen only once. The chain recombines TRBV9 with TRBJ2-5; D might be TRBD2 (5 bases). The V end was cut by 0 bases, the J end by 2 bases, with 20 bases between. The CDR3 consists of 18 residues. CDR1 is SGDLS, CDR2 YYNGEE, per germline. Written as DNA, the CDR3 is TGTGCCAGCAGCGTAGGATGGAGCGGAAGTAATATACAAGAGACCCAGTACTTC. It is translated as CASSVGWSGSNIQETQYF.

This rearrangement joins TRBV5-1 to TRBJ1-2, with 8 bases identical to TRBD1. Trimming removed 1 base from V and 4 bases from J; junction bases left unmatched: 18. The CDR3 has 19 residues. Per the germline V gene, CDR1 is SGHRS and CDR2 is YFSETQ. Here the CDR3 reads CASSLWGQGAPNPRYGYTF. The CDR3, as DNA: TGCGCCAGCAGCTTGTGGGGGCAGGGGGCTCCCAATCCGCGCTATGGCTACACCTTC.

This sequence joins TRBV18 and TRBJ1-6; possibly TRBD1 for D (5 bases). The ends were cut back, 6 bases at V and 8 bases at J, with 23 bases in the middle. There are 17 residues in the CDR3. Germline CDR1 and CDR2: KGHSH and LQKENI. In nucleotides, the CDR3 is TGTGCCAGCTCGCTGACTATGTCCGGGACTGGGGATTCACCCCTCCACTTT. Protein product: CASSLTMSGTGDSPLHF.

V and J are TRBV4-2 and TRBJ1-6; 7 positions agree with TRBD1. CDR1 LGHNA and CDR2 YNFKEQ come from the germline V gene. This CDR3 has 16 residues. With 4 bases clipped from V and 6 bases from J, the junction kept 9 bases outside the gene matches. The CDR3 bases are TGTGCCAGCAGCCGATCCGGGACAGCGATTAATTCACCCCTCCACTTT. It codes for CASSRSGTAINSPLHF.

This chain's CDR3 is CASSQPRDRGNTIYF. The CDR3 bases are TGCGCCAGCAGCCAGCCCCGGGACAGGGGAAACACCATATATTTT. This chain uses TRBV4-1 with TRBJ1-3, with TRBD1 matching 8 bases. Looked up from germline, CDR1 is MGHRA and CDR2 is YSYEKL. CDR3 length: 15 amino acids. V gave up 3 bases and J gave up 4 bases; unmatched junction bases: 5.

The V gene is TRBV28, the J gene TRBJ1-5; D is ambiguous. V dropped 5 bases and J dropped 6 bases, with 14 bases sitting between them. Germline V gives CDR1 MDHEN, CDR2 SYDVKM. The CDR3 totals 14 residues. Here the CDR3 reads CASSVGNRGQPQHF. CDR3 bases: TGTGCCAGCAGTGTCGGTAACCGGGGTCAGCCCCAGCATTTT.

The gene calls are TRBV15 and TRBJ1-3; D not resolved. Per germline, CDR1 LNHNV and CDR2 YYDKDF (reference sequence). The CDR3 sequence is 16 residues long. Trimming left V 1 base short and J 0 bases short, with 10 bases between. CDR3: CATSRGGTISGNTIYF. In DNA, the CDR3 is TGTGCCACCAGCAGAGGCGGTACCATCTCTGGAAACACCATATATTTT.